Below, 19 T cell receptor beta chains from the same sample are listed, as sequenced in a study of CD8 T cells in ankylosing spondylitis. MiXCR, applied by TCRdb to the 5' RACE reads, yields one record per CDR3 protein. The sample has under 150,000 distinct CDR3 sequences, roughly an eighth seen once. The sample consisted of blood, either unsorted or a sorted T cell fraction (not recorded which). These TCRs come from a female donor with ankylosing spondylitis or in good health (not recorded which).

The table lists this clonotype with a few counts. The V and J genes are TRBV19 and TRBJ1-5; D is unclear. Trimming shortened V by 5 bases and J by 0 bases, and 5 bases separated the two germline ends. The CDR3 loop spans 13 amino acids. In germline, CDR1 is LNHDA, CDR2 SQIVND (reference sequence). This CDR3 reads CASSGSSNQPQHF. The CDR3 bases are TGTGCCAGTAGTGGGAGTAGCAATCAGCCCCAGCATTTT.

CDR3 loop: CASSAWIGGELFF. CDR3 coding DNA: TGTGCCAGCAGCGCCTGGATTGGCGGGGAGCTGTTTTTT. The chain has TRBV7-6 and TRBJ2-2; the D is unclear. Germline lookup yields CDR1 SGHVS and CDR2 FNYEAQ. The CDR3 loop spans 13 amino acids. The V end lost 5 bases, the J end lost 7 bases, and 11 bases lay between the germline ends.

The rearrangement joins TRBV6-5 to TRBJ2-2, with D possibly matching TRBD1 (5 bases). Trimming left V 2 bases short and J 5 bases short, with 15 bases between. Germline V gene sequence: CDR1 MNHEY, CDR2 SVGAGI. There are 16 residues in the CDR3. CDR3 nucleotide sequence: TGTGCCAGCAGTTACATCCAGGGAACGGAGACCGGGGAGCTGTTTTTT. It encodes CASSYIQGTETGELFF.

This clonotype was found a few times. The chain links TRBV20-1 to TRBJ2-1; D is possibly TRBD1 (6 bases). V lost 0 bases to trimming and J lost 4 bases, with 19 bases between them. This CDR3 has 17 amino acids. The V gene's germline CDR1 is DFQATT and CDR2 SNEGSKA (reference sequence). CDR3 sequence reads: CSARDVRIQGTYNEQFF. CDR3 bases: TGCAGTGCTAGAGATGTCAGGATACAGGGAACATACAATGAGCAGTTCTTC.

This clonotype was picked up a small number of times. The chain combines TRBV29-1 with TRBJ2-1; tentative D call: TRBD1 (5 bases). The CDR3 sequence is 11 residues long. CDR1 is SQVTM and CDR2 is ANQGSEA in the germline V gene. The V end lost 2 bases, the J end lost 8 bases, and 7 bases lay between the germline ends. CDR3: CSVERTHEQFF. CDR3 coding DNA: TGCAGCGTTGAAAGGACACATGAGCAGTTCTTC.

The chain employs TRBV7-8 and TRBJ1-4, with D hard to call. Germline lookup yields CDR1 SGHVS and CDR2 FQNEAQ. Between the trimmed V and J ends, which lost 1 base and 3 bases, there was a span of 9 bases. This CDR3 spans 15 amino acids. DNA of the CDR3: TGTGCCAGCAGCTTAGGCTTGGAGGCTAATGAAAAACTGTTTTTT. Translating gives CASSLGLEANEKLFF.

This clonotype appeared a few times. This chain uses TRBV12-3 or TRBV12-4 with TRBJ2-1; 10 bases fit TRBD2. The J segment lost 9 bases and the V segment lost 6 bases, leaving 11 bases of the junction unmatched. The CDR3 totals 15 residues. CDR3 protein: CASSPGLAADPEQFF. The CDR3 DNA is TGTGCCAGCAGCCCCGGACTAGCGGCAGACCCTGAGCAGTTCTTC.

This clonotype appeared many times. The chain employs TRBV4-1 and TRBJ2-1, with 11 bases fitting TRBD1. There are 14 residues in the CDR3. The V and J ends lost 7 bases and 7 bases, in that order; junction bases with no gene match: 6. The germline V gene has CDR1 MGHRA and CDR2 YSYEKL. The CDR3 DNA is TGCGCCAGCACCCGGGACAGGGGGGAGAATGAGCAGTTCTTC. This translates into CASTRDRGENEQFF.

This chain uses TRBV20-1 with TRBJ2-3; D not certain. CDR1 and CDR2 from the germline V gene are DFQATT and SNEGSKA (reference sequence). CDR3 length equals 14 residues. The V end lost 6 bases, the J end lost 0 bases, and 13 bases lay between the germline ends. CDR3 DNA sequence: TGCAGTGCGATCATCGACTCTAGCACAGATACGCAGTATTTT. Amino acids: CSAIIDSSTDTQYF.

CDR3 protein: CASSLSPPGLVTGELFF. The CDR3 coding sequence is TGCGCCAGCAGCTTGTCCCCCCCGGGACTAGTCACCGGGGAGCTGTTTTTT. The chain joins TRBV5-1 to TRBJ2-2; 8 bases line up with TRBD2. The CDR3 has 17 amino acids. V was pared by 1 base and J by 4 bases, with 9 bases of the junction left unmatched. Germline V CDR1 and CDR2: SGHRS, YFSETQ.

The chain has TRBV20-1 and TRBJ2-7, with D perhaps TRBD1 or TRBD2 (7 bases each). Trimming pared 0 bases from V and 3 bases from J, leaving 15 bases between. This CDR3 is built from 15 residues. CDR1 is DFQATT, CDR2 SNEGSKA, per germline (reference sequence). DNA for the CDR3: TGCAGTGCTAGAGATGGGAGGGGGCTAAACTACGAGCAGTACTTC. It specifies CSARDGRGLNYEQYF.

CDR3 nucleotide sequence: TGTGCAAGTCGCTTACACAGGGCCCAGAATCAGCCCCAGCATTTT. Amino acid sequence: CASRLHRAQNQPQHF. The chain employs TRBV12-2 and TRBJ1-5. TRBV12-2 is a recognized pseudogene. The CDR3 has 15 residues.

This clonotype has just a few counts. This sequence joins TRBV29-1 and TRBJ2-5; D call uncertain. Germline V gene sequence: CDR1 SQVTM, CDR2 ANQGSEA. V was trimmed by 8 bases and J by 2 bases, leaving 18 bases between them. The CDR3 is made up of 14 amino acids. The DNA of the CDR3 is TGCAGCTCCGGTGGTCAGGCACGTCAAGAGACCCAGTACTTC. The encoded protein is CSSGGQARQETQYF.

This clonotype was found many times. The V and J genes are TRBV3-1 and TRBJ2-3, with D perhaps TRBD1 (6 bases). Trimming pared 4 bases from V and 6 bases from J, leaving 17 bases between. There are 15 residues in the CDR3. Germline CDR1 LGHDT, CDR2 YNNKEL (reference sequence). CDR3 protein: CASSLDVGAKDTQYF. The CDR3 nucleotides are TGTGCCAGCAGCCTTGATGTGGGGGCTAAGGATACGCAGTATTTT.

Ten or more counts support this clonotype. CDR3 bases: TGCAGCGTTGCTTTGGGACAGCACTACAATGAGCAGTTCTTC. Its translation: CSVALGQHYNEQFF. The chain uses TRBV29-1 and TRBJ2-1; 7 bases line up with TRBD1. With V trimmed by 4 bases and J by 3 bases, 6 bases remained unmatched. This CDR3 has 14 amino acids. Germline V gene lookup returns CDR1 SQVTM and CDR2 ANQGSEA.

This clonotype was detected a few times. The chain uses TRBV29-1 and TRBJ2-1; 8 bases align to TRBD2. CDR1 and CDR2 (germline): SQVTM, ANQGSEA. The CDR3 covers 14 residues. V lost 6 bases and J lost 4; bases outside the gene matches: 8. CDR3 amino acids: CSVVSGGPYNEQFF. As DNA, the CDR3 is TGCAGCGTCGTCTCGGGAGGGCCATACAATGAGCAGTTCTTC.

This chain links TRBV6-2 or TRBV6-3 with TRBJ2-6; the D gene could be TRBD1 or TRBD2 (5 bases each). Per germline, CDR1 MNHEY and CDR2 SVGEGT. The CDR3 loop spans 16 amino acids. Trimming took 6 bases from V and 1 from J, leaving 13 bases between them. CDR3 sequence reads: CASSLIWGSGANVLTF. The CDR3 nucleotides are TGTGCCAGCAGCCTCATTTGGGGGTCTGGGGCCAACGTCCTGACTTTC.

This clonotype was counted only a few times. Here the CDR3 DNA reads TGTGCCAGCAGCTTGCGACAGCAAGAGACCCAGTACTTC. Its protein is CASSLRQQETQYF. The chain employs TRBV5-6 and TRBJ2-5; tentative D call: TRBD1 (5 bases). The CDR3 totals 13 residues. From germline, CDR1 is SGHDT and CDR2 YYEEEE. V lost 1 base and J lost 2, with 6 bases in between.

This clonotype was picked up many times. The rearrangement joins TRBV5-1 to TRBJ2-7, with D perhaps TRBD1 (6 bases). V was clipped by 3 bases and J by 1 base, with 20 bases between them. CDR1 and CDR2 (germline): SGHRS, YFSETQ. This CDR3 region has 17 residues. The CDR3 is CASSSGRGYNPSYEQYF. CDR3 nucleotide sequence: TGCGCCAGCAGCTCCGGCAGGGGATATAATCCTTCCTACGAGCAGTACTTC.